This TCR beta chain was sequenced during a study of T-cell memory formation after mild COVID-19. Each CDR3 protein gets one entry after TCRdb re-called the 5' RACE reads with MiXCR. The table has 35,000 to 40,000 distinct CDR3 sequences, 6% to 7.5% seen once; the top ten hold under 0.9%. This clonotype was counted between two and nine times. This CDR3 has 15 residues. In germline, CDR1 is SGHRS, CDR2 YFSETQ. V shed 1 base, J shed 4 bases, and the junction held 6 bases outside the gene matches. Sequenced sample: PBMCs or a T cell subset sorted from them (not recorded which). The sequence was obtained from an adult who had mild COVID-19 (a few samples of this study predate the infection). Cell type and time point are not known. V and J are TRBV5-1 and TRBJ2-5; 8 bases align to TRBD1. CDR3 sequence (DNA): TGCGCCAGCAGCTTGAGAGGACAGGGTCCAGAGACCCAGTACTTC. Translation: CASSLRGQGPETQYF.